This T cell receptor (beta chain) was retrieved from a study of liver allograft versus peripheral blood T cells. Study as a whole: Transplanted livers and recipients' peripheral blood had their T cell receptor repertoires compared.

TCRdb re-analysed the reads in MiXCR, keeping a single row per CDR3 protein. Altogether fewer than 2,000 distinct CDR3 sequences are present, roughly 15% being singletons, with the ten largest covering around 6.1%. Germline V lookup: CDR1 MNHNS, CDR2 SASEGT. The CDR3 spans 14 residues. The V segment lost 6 bases and the J segment 5 bases; nucleotides outside the gene matches: 7. The sequence was obtained from a human patient who had a liver transplant. Some T cells may originate from the graft donor. The V call is TRBV6-1, the J call TRBJ2-3; TRBD2 matches 8 bases. CDR3 in DNA: TGTGCCAGCAGGAAGCGGGGGCCGGGAGATACGCAGTATTTT. Translation gives CASRKRGPGDTQYF.